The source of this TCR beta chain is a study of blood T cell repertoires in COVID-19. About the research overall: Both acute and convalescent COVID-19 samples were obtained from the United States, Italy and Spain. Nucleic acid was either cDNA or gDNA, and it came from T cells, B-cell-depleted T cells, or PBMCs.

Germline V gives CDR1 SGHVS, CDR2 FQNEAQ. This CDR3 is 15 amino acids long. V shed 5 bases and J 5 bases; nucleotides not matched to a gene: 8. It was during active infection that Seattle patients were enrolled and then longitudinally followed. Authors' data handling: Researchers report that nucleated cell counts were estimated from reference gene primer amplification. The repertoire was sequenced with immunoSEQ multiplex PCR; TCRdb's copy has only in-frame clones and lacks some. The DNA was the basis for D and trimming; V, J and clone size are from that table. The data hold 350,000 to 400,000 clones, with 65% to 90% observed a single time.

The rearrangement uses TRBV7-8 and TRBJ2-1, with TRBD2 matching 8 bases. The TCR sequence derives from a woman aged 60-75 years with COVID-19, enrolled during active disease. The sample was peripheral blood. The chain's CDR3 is CASSLGLEGDNEQFF. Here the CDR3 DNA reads TGTGCCAGCAGCCTGGGACTAGAAGGGGACAATGAGCAGTTCTTC.